This section outlines one T cell receptor beta chain sequence together with its context. This sample is drawn from a study of CD4 and CD8 cells across lung adenocarcinoma regions. Each CDR3 protein is one row after TCRdb ran MiXCR on the PCR reads. Of about 20,000 distinct CDR3 sequences listed, around 50% are singletons. V dropped 1 base and J dropped 8 bases, with 9 bases sitting between them. This CDR3 has 13 amino acids. Germline-derived CDR1 and CDR2 are SGHTA and FQGNSA. The J gene is TRBJ2-1, the V gene TRBV7-2; no firm D call. Sequencing was performed on CD8+ T cells from the center of a lung tumor. This TCR was recovered from a female donor with lung adenocarcinoma. The CD4 and CD8 labels of this study may be unreliable. The CDR3 bases are TGTGCCAGCAGCTTAGTCGGGCTTTATGAGCAGTTCTTC. Translation gives CASSLVGLYEQFF. The entire variable domain, with the rest obtained from reference TRBV7-2 and TRBJ2-1, is as follows: GAGVSQSPSNKVTEKGKDVELRCDPISGHTALYWYRQSLGQGLEFLIYFQGNSAPDKSGLPSDRFSAERTGGSVSTLTIQRTQQEDSAVYLCASSLVGLYEQFFGPGTRLTVL.